A few counts support the clone carrying this T cell receptor beta chain. Antigen specificity is unknown. The data originate from a study of T-cell memory formation after mild COVID-19. CDR1 KGHSH and CDR2 LQKENI come from the germline V gene. Trimming removed 0 bases from V and 8 bases from J, with 14 bases in between. The CDR3 is made up of 15 amino acids. In TCRdb, the 5' RACE reads were re-called with MiXCR into one record per CDR3 protein. This sample has 150,000 to 200,000 distinct CDR3 sequences, with under 14% found just once. Points from the study as a whole: Some clones that responded were present in memory (sampled pre-infection), which suggests cross-reactive memory joined. Proof of SARS-CoV-2 specificity was absent for the second-wave clones that crested on day 37. Shrinking CD4+ clones were chiefly CM and EM; CD8+ ones were chiefly EMRA. Contracting clones, day 15 to 85, had balanced CD4/CD8, and later expanders favored CD4+.

The TCR sequence derives from a young man who had mild COVID-19 (a few samples of this study predate the infection). Cell type and time point are not known. Sequencing input: PBMCs or a T cell subset sorted from them (not recorded which). This chain links TRBV18 with TRBJ2-4; D not resolved. The CDR3 sequence: CASSPPSRVSDIQYF. The CDR3 DNA is TGTGCCAGCTCACCACCGTCCCGCGTTTCAGACATTCAGTACTTC. Drawing the rest from reference TRBV18 and TRBJ2-4, the complete variable domain is NAGVMQNPRHLVRRRGQEARLRCSPMKGHSHVYWYRQLPEEGLKFMVYLQKENIIDESGMPKERFSAEFPKEGPSILRIQQVVRGDSAAYFCASSPPSRVSDIQYFGAGTRLSVL.